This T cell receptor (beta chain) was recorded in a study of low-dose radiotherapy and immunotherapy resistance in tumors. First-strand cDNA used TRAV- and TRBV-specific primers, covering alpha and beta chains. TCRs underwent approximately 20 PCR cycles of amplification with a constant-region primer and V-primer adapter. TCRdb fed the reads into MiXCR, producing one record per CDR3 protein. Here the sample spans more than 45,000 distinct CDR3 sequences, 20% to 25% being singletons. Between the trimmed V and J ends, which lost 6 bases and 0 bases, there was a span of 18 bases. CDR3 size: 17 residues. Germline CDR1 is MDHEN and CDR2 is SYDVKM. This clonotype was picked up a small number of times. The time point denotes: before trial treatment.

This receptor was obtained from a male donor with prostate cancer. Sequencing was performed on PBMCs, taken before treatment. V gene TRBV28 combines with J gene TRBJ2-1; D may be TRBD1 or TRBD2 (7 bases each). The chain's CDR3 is CASRTRGGASSYNEQFF. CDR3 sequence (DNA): TGTGCCAGCAGAACCAGGGGGGGAGCTAGCTCCTACAATGAGCAGTTCTTC.